The clone carrying this T cell receptor (beta chain) has a count of ten or more. As yet, its antigen is unknown. J gave up 6 bases and V 2 bases, and 15 bases lay outside the gene matches. CDR1 and CDR2 from the germline V gene are LGHNA and YNFKEQ. CDR3 length: 19 amino acids. MiXCR, run by TCRdb on the 5' RACE reads, gives a single entry per CDR3 protein. The sample holds 75,000 to 95,000 distinct CDR3 sequences, about 13% seen once. The data are from a study of T-cell memory formation after mild COVID-19. Overall study context: The two donors had largely donor-specific TCR clusters. General study findings and limits: Among contracting clones, CD4+ were mainly CM/EM and CD8+ enriched in EMRA. Some clones that responded turned up in pre-infection memory, which suggests that cross-reactive memory joined in.

This TCR came from an adult woman who had mild COVID-19 (a few samples of this study predate the infection). Cell type and time point are not known. The specimen was PBMCs or a T cell subset sorted from them (not recorded which). The V gene is TRBV4-2, the J gene TRBJ2-2; TRBD2 aligns across 10 bases. For the CDR3, the DNA is TGTGCCAGCAGCCAATTCCTCTCCCCAGCGGGGGGGCCGGCCGGGGAGCTGTTTTTT. It encodes CASSQFLSPAGGPAGELFF.